The rows below give T cell receptor beta chains drawn from one sample of a study of blood T cell repertoires in COVID-19. Measured with immunoSEQ multiplex PCR; TCRdb has only the in-frame clones, and not every one. The top ten clones hold 1.5% to 2% of a sample with 250,000 to 300,000 clones, 89% of them seen once. Sequencing was carried out using PBMCs or T cells enriched from blood (not recorded which). The source is a woman in her thirties or forties who had recovered from COVID-19. CDR3s include the opening cysteine and the closing phenylalanine or tryptophan. The order of the fields is J gene, CDR3 length, clone size, V gene, D gene, CDR3 protein, CDR3 DNA. A D gene is named only where the DNA matches it firmly. Clone size is stated in some rows and not others, as once, few, many or a class when expanded.

>TRBJ1-1|13|-|TRBV5-8|-
CASRMGGGTEAFF
TGTGCCAGCAGGATGGGGGGTGGCACTGAAGCTTTCTTT
>TRBJ2-2|15|-|TRBV7-2|-
CASSYRTVNTGELFF
TGTGCCAGCAGCTACCGGACAGTGAACACCGGGGAGCTGTTTTTT
>TRBJ1-4|13|-|TRBV19|TRBD1
CASRQGSNEKLFF
TGTGCCAGTAGACAGGGGAGCAATGAAAAACTGTTTTTT
>TRBJ2-7|13|-|TRBV4-2|-
CASSQGLRYEQYF
TGTGCCAGCAGCCAAGGACTCCGATACGAGCAGTACTTC
>TRBJ1-4|14|once|TRBV10-1|-
CAQPRVPTNEKLFF
TGCGCCCAACCCAGGGTCCCAACTAATGAAAAACTGTTTTTT
>TRBJ1-2|14|once|TRBV7-2|TRBD1
CASSWGQGYYGYTF
TGTGCCAGCAGCTGGGGACAGGGGTACTATGGCTACACCTTC
>TRBJ1-1|13|-|TRBV7-2|-
CASSLAPQTEAFF
TGTGCCAGCAGCTTAGCGCCACAGACTGAAGCTTTCTTT
>TRBJ1-5|13|-|TRBV2|-
CASSRDINQPQHF
TGTGCCAGCAGTAGGGACATTAATCAGCCCCAGCATTTT
>TRBJ1-4|16|-|TRBV13|-
CASSLRRTASNEKLFF
TGTGCCAGCAGCCTAAGGCGGACAGCTTCTAATGAAAAACTGTTTTTT
>TRBJ2-1|14|-|TRBV5-1|-
CASSLYQGWNEQFF
TGCGCCAGCAGCTTGTATCAGGGATGGAATGAGCAGTTCTTC
>TRBJ1-6|16|-|TRBV30|-
CAWTREPSLYNSPLHF
TGTGCCTGGACCCGGGAACCAAGCCTCTATAATTCACCCCTCCACTTT
>TRBJ2-5|13|-|TRBV18|TRBD1
CASSGTDQETQYF
TGTGCCAGCTCCGGGACAGACCAAGAGACCCAGTACTTC
>TRBJ1-1|13|-|TRBV7-2|-
CASSLNRANEAFF
TGTGCCAGCAGCTTAAACAGGGCCAATGAAGCTTTCTTT
>TRBJ2-3|19|once|TRBV7-8|TRBD2
CASSQGRAGLAAPTDTQYF
TGTGCCAGCAGCCAAGGAAGGGCCGGACTAGCGGCTCCCACAGATACGCAGTATTTT
>TRBJ1-2|17|once|TRBV13|TRBD1
CASTAGWRTGESYGYTF
TGTGCCAGCACTGCCGGATGGAGGACAGGGGAGAGCTATGGCTACACCTTC